This TCR beta chain originates from a study of T cell responses to AZD1222 COVID-19 vaccine. Study-wide context: The analysis combined second doses at about 4 or about 12 weeks.

Broader study findings: Clonal diversity may have been underestimated, and the donors were mostly white British, with more females than males. At baseline, seropositivity was found in only a handful of AZD1222 recipients.

This CDR3 spans 13 amino acids. CDR1 and CDR2 (germline): MNHEY, SMNVEV (reference sequence). Trimming removed 4 bases at V and 6 bases at J, with 13 bases between. Regarding this clone: Antigen unknown.

Profiled with immunoSEQ multiplex PCR; TCRdb holds only in-frame clones, not every one. The sample contains tens of thousands of clones, roughly 80% of which appear only once. This rearrangement joins TRBV27 to TRBJ2-7; D might be TRBD2 (5 bases). The source material was peripheral blood, sampled on day 0 of AZD1222 vaccination. This TCR derives from an adult in good health. The CDR3 region is CASSSRSRGEQYF. The DNA for the CDR3 is TGTGCCAGCAGTTCGCGCTCCCGGGGCGAGCAGTACTTC.